A selection of T cell receptor beta chains follows, all from one sample in a study of shared clonotypes between healthy human individuals. Clones were sequenced by immunoSEQ multiplex PCR, and TCRdb holds only the in-frame ones, with some missing. The table shows some 2,000,000 clones, with 85% to 95% occurring only once. Specimen: naive CD4+ T cells sorted from blood. These receptors came from a young man in good health. CDR3s include the opening cysteine and the closing phenylalanine or tryptophan. D genes are given only for firm matches. Part of the rows lack a size; the others show once, few, many or a class for expanded clones.

CDR3: CASSFGLAGGTDTQYF
DNA: TGCGCCAGCAGCTTCGGACTAGCGGGAGGGACAGATACGCAGTATTTT
V: TRBV5-1
D: TRBD2
length: 16
size: .
J: TRBJ2-3

CDR3: CAIKKRGFWTGELFF
DNA: TGTGCCATCAAAAAGCGGGGATTCTGGACCGGGGAGCTGTTTTTT
V: TRBV6-1
D: TRBD2
length: 15
size: .
J: TRBJ2-2

CDR3: CASSPNPGQGYNSPLHF
DNA: TGTGCCAGCAGCCCCAACCCAGGACAGGGCTATAATTCACCCCTCCACTTT
V: TRBV9
D: TRBD1
length: 17
size: .
J: TRBJ1-6

CDR3: CAISGGQLQETQYF
DNA: TGTGCCATCAGCGGGGGACAGCTTCAAGAGACCCAGTACTTC
V: TRBV10-3
D: .
length: 14
size: .
J: TRBJ2-5

CDR3: CASSPMSSSGYEQYF
DNA: TGCGCCAGCAGCCCCATGAGTAGTTCGGGGTACGAGCAGTACTTC
V: TRBV5-1
D: .
length: 15
size: once
J: TRBJ2-7

CDR3: CASSLGSGRTDTQYF
DNA: TGTGCCAGCAGCTTAGGGAGTGGGAGAACAGATACGCAGTATTTT
V: TRBV7-9
D: .
length: 15
size: .
J: TRBJ2-3

CDR3: CASSELGSGRPSPLHF
DNA: TGTGCCAGCAGTGAATTAGGGTCGGGCAGGCCCTCACCCCTCCACTTT
V: TRBV25-1
D: .
length: 16
size: .
J: TRBJ1-6

CDR3: CASSVGTSGLYEQYF
DNA: TGTGCCAGCAGCGTGGGGACTAGCGGACTCTACGAGCAGTACTTC
V: TRBV9
D: TRBD2
length: 15
size: .
J: TRBJ2-7

CDR3: CAWRPRVNYNEQFF
DNA: TGTGCCTGGAGACCCAGGGTGAACTACAATGAGCAGTTCTTC
V: TRBV30
D: .
length: 14
size: once
J: TRBJ2-1

CDR3: CASSPDPDYGYTF
DNA: TGTGCCAGCAGTCCGGATCCGGACTATGGCTACACCTTC
V: TRBV6-5
D: .
length: 13
size: .
J: TRBJ1-2

CDR3: CASSKEENTEAFF
DNA: TGTGCCAGCAGCAAGGAGGAGAACACTGAAGCTTTCTTT
V: TRBV11-3
D: .
length: 13
size: .
J: TRBJ1-1

CDR3: CASSSASHSTDTQYF
DNA: TGTGCCAGCAGCTCCGCCTCCCACAGCACAGATACGCAGTATTTT
V: TRBV7-8
D: .
length: 15
size: once
J: TRBJ2-3

CDR3: CASSSRLAGGSETQYF
DNA: TGTGCCAGCAGCTCCCGACTAGCGGGGGGGTCAGAGACCCAGTACTTC
V: TRBV9
D: TRBD2
length: 16
size: .
J: TRBJ2-5

CDR3: CASSLWDRDHSPLHF
DNA: TGTGCCAGCAGCTTATGGGACAGGGATCATTCACCCCTCCACTTT
V: TRBV5-4
D: TRBD1
length: 15
size: .
J: TRBJ1-6

CDR3: CASSRDRGHMYEQYF
DNA: TGTGCCAGCAGTCGAGACAGGGGGCATATGTACGAGCAGTACTTC
V: TRBV25-1
D: TRBD1
length: 15
size: .
J: TRBJ2-7

CDR3: CASSRPWAAYEQYF
DNA: TGTGCCAGCAGCCGCCCCTGGGCCGCTTACGAGCAGTACTTC
V: TRBV14
D: .
length: 14
size: .
J: TRBJ2-7

CDR3: CASKLPRGQRRKETQYF
DNA: TGTGCCAGCAAACTACCCCGGGGGCAGCGGAGGAAAGAGACCCAGTACTTC
V: TRBV7-2
D: .
length: 17
size: .
J: TRBJ2-5

CDR3: CASSSGTGGWGQYF
DNA: TGCGCCAGCAGCTCCGGGACAGGGGGTTGGGGGCAGTACTTC
V: TRBV10-1
D: TRBD1
length: 14
size: .
J: TRBJ2-7

CDR3: CASSERVAGNTIYF
DNA: TGTGCCAGCAGCGAAAGGGTAGCAGGAAACACCATATATTTT
V: TRBV6-1
D: .
length: 14
size: .
J: TRBJ1-3

CDR3: CAWSRAATVSGAQYF
DNA: TGTGCCTGGAGTCGGGCTGCGACAGTTAGTGGAGCCCAGTACTTC
V: TRBV30
D: .
length: 15
size: .
J: TRBJ2-5

CDR3: CASSDSMLAFSSYNEQFF
DNA: TGTGCCAGCAGTGATTCGATGCTAGCGTTTAGCTCCTACAATGAGCAGTTCTTC
V: TRBV6-1
D: .
length: 18
size: .
J: TRBJ2-1

CDR3: CAIKANRDSNQPQHF
DNA: TGTGCCATCAAGGCCAACAGGGACAGCAATCAGCCCCAGCATTTT
V: TRBV10-3
D: .
length: 15
size: .
J: TRBJ1-5

CDR3: CASRGDSGLRSYTF
DNA: TGTGCCAGCAGAGGGGATTCTGGCCTTCGGAGCTACACCTTC
V: TRBV6-1
D: .
length: 14
size: .
J: TRBJ1-2

CDR3: CASSLGTSSSYEQYF
DNA: TGCGCCAGCAGCCTGGGGACTTCTAGCTCCTACGAGCAGTACTTC
V: TRBV5-1
D: .
length: 15
size: .
J: TRBJ2-7

CDR3: CASSRGSSSYEQYF
DNA: TGCGCCAGCAGCCGAGGATCGAGCTCCTACGAGCAGTACTTC
V: TRBV10-1
D: .
length: 14
size: .
J: TRBJ2-7

CDR3: CASSRDRVFGSGNQPQHF
DNA: TGTGCCAGCAGTCGGGACAGGGTGTTTGGGTCGGGCAATCAGCCCCAGCATTTT
V: TRBV2
D: TRBD1
length: 18
size: once
J: TRBJ1-5

CDR3: CASRRDANNEQFF
DNA: TGTGCCAGCAGGAGGGACGCCAACAATGAGCAGTTCTTC
V: TRBV6-6
D: .
length: 13
size: once
J: TRBJ2-1

CDR3: CASSVALGSSYEQYF
DNA: TGTGCCAGCAGCGTAGCCCTAGGGAGCTCCTACGAGCAGTACTTC
V: TRBV9
D: .
length: 15
size: .
J: TRBJ2-7

CDR3: CASSPGLAGDTDTQYF
DNA: TGCGCCAGCAGTCCCGGACTAGCGGGAGACACAGATACGCAGTATTTT
V: TRBV10-1
D: TRBD2
length: 16
size: .
J: TRBJ2-3

CDR3: CASSVGVQDNQPQHF
DNA: TGTGCCAGCAGCGTAGGCGTGCAGGACAATCAGCCCCAGCATTTT
V: TRBV9
D: .
length: 15
size: .
J: TRBJ1-5

CDR3: CASSLGGPYEQYF
DNA: TGTGCCAGCAGCTTGGGCGGTCCCTACGAGCAGTACTTC
V: TRBV7-2
D: .
length: 13
size: .
J: TRBJ2-7

CDR3: CASSSGQPADEQFF
DNA: TGCGCCAGCAGCTCGGGACAGCCGGCGGATGAGCAGTTCTTC
V: TRBV5-1
D: TRBD1
length: 14
size: .
J: TRBJ2-1

CDR3: CASSLGSTVTDTQYF
DNA: TGTGCCAGCAGCTTAGGGTCTACCGTCACAGATACGCAGTATTTT
V: TRBV5-4
D: .
length: 15
size: .
J: TRBJ2-3

CDR3: CASTGGGGGQPQHF
DNA: TGTGCCAGCACCGGGGGAGGGGGCGGTCAGCCCCAGCATTTT
V: TRBV2
D: TRBD1
length: 14
size: once
J: TRBJ1-5

CDR3: CAWIPGGPGAFF
DNA: TGTGCCTGGATCCCCGGGGGGCCGGGAGCTTTCTTT
V: TRBV30
D: .
length: 12
size: .
J: TRBJ1-1

CDR3: CASGLAGGPLKDTQYF
DNA: TGTGCCAGTGGACTAGCGGGGGGGCCGTTGAAAGATACGCAGTATTTT
V: TRBV19
D: TRBD2
length: 16
size: .
J: TRBJ2-3

CDR3: CASRRGGTGISPLHF
DNA: TGCGCCAGCAGGAGGGGCGGGACAGGGATTTCACCCCTCCACTTT
V: TRBV10-2
D: TRBD1
length: 15
size: .
J: TRBJ1-6

CDR3: CASSSEPGTGYTIYF
DNA: TGTGCCAGCTCATCGGAGCCCGGGACAGGGTACACCATATATTTT
V: TRBV18
D: TRBD1
length: 15
size: .
J: TRBJ1-3

CDR3: CASSLGSRIFYEQYF
DNA: TGCGCCAGCAGCTTGGGGTCCAGGATCTTCTACGAGCAGTACTTC
V: TRBV5-1
D: .
length: 15
size: .
J: TRBJ2-7

CDR3: CATSRTSGNGEQFF
DNA: TGTGCCACCAGCAGGACTAGCGGGAACGGAGAGCAGTTCTTC
V: TRBV15
D: TRBD2
length: 14
size: .
J: TRBJ2-1

CDR3: CAISEPSDTQYF
DNA: TGTGCCATCAGTGAGCCTTCAGATACGCAGTATTTT
V: TRBV10-3
D: .
length: 12
size: .
J: TRBJ2-3

CDR3: CASSLRGADYNEQFF
DNA: TGTGCCAGCAGCTTAAGGGGGGCCGACTACAATGAGCAGTTCTTC
V: TRBV7-3
D: .
length: 15
size: .
J: TRBJ2-1

CDR3: CASSLVTGPSNQPQHF
DNA: TGTGCCAGCAGCTTAGTCACCGGGCCTAGCAATCAGCCCCAGCATTTT
V: TRBV7-2
D: .
length: 16
size: .
J: TRBJ1-5

CDR3: CASRRTGGPYEQYF
DNA: TGTGCCAGCAGACGCACGGGGGGACCCTACGAGCAGTACTTC
V: TRBV25-1
D: TRBD2
length: 14
size: .
J: TRBJ2-7

CDR3: CASSLVRLTSGRNYEQYF
DNA: TGCGCCAGCAGCTTGGTCAGACTAACGAGCGGGAGGAACTACGAGCAGTACTTC
V: TRBV5-1
D: TRBD2
length: 18
size: .
J: TRBJ2-7

CDR3: CASSLGVSINEQFF
DNA: TGTGCCAGCAGCTTAGGCGTCAGTATAAATGAGCAGTTCTTC
V: TRBV11-3
D: .
length: 14
size: .
J: TRBJ2-1

CDR3: CASSLLGGYTIYF
DNA: TGTGCCAGCAGCTTATTGGGCGGCTACACCATATATTTT
V: TRBV7-8
D: .
length: 13
size: .
J: TRBJ1-3

CDR3: CASSPLPQSADTQYF
DNA: TGTGCCAGCTCACCACTACCTCAATCGGCAGATACGCAGTATTTT
V: TRBV18
D: .
length: 15
size: .
J: TRBJ2-3

CDR3: CASSSTGESSPLHF
DNA: TGTGCCAGCAGCTCGACAGGTGAATCGTCACCCCTCCACTTT
V: TRBV7-9
D: .
length: 14
size: few
J: TRBJ1-6

CDR3: CASSLAADFFNTIYF
DNA: TGCGCCAGCAGCTTGGCGGCGGATTTTTTTAACACCATATATTTT
V: TRBV5-1
D: .
length: 15
size: .
J: TRBJ1-3

CDR3: CASSVEGVSYEQYF
DNA: TGTGCCAGCAGCGTCGAGGGAGTATCGTACGAGCAGTACTTC
V: TRBV2
D: .
length: 14
size: .
J: TRBJ2-7

CDR3: CASSLEVIYNEQFF
DNA: TGTGCCAGCAGCTTAGAGGTAATCTACAATGAGCAGTTCTTC
V: TRBV11-2
D: .
length: 14
size: .
J: TRBJ2-1

CDR3: CASTDPGAAGNTIYF
DNA: TGTGCCAGCACGGATCCAGGGGCTGCTGGAAACACCATATATTTT
V: TRBV7-9
D: .
length: 15
size: .
J: TRBJ1-3

CDR3: CASSPKAGELFF
DNA: TGTGCCAGCTCACCTAAGGCCGGGGAGCTGTTTTTT
V: TRBV18
D: .
length: 12
size: once
J: TRBJ2-2

CDR3: CAWSSRGSGEQYF
DNA: TGTGCCTGGAGTTCCAGGGGCTCGGGTGAGCAGTACTTC
V: TRBV30
D: .
length: 13
size: .
J: TRBJ2-7

CDR3: CASSLGPGGVSGNTIYF
DNA: TGTGCCAGCAGCTTAGGGCCCGGGGGGGTCTCTGGAAACACCATATATTTT
V: TRBV7-6
D: .
length: 17
size: .
J: TRBJ1-3

CDR3: CASSLDGYPEAFF
DNA: TGTGCCAGCAGCTTGGATGGGTATCCTGAAGCTTTCTTT
V: TRBV4-2
D: .
length: 13
size: .
J: TRBJ1-1

CDR3: CASCSGGLGQETQYF
DNA: TGTGCCAGCTGTAGCGGGGGGCTCGGCCAAGAGACCCAGTACTTC
V: TRBV28
D: TRBD2
length: 15
size: .
J: TRBJ2-5

CDR3: CASSPRATRGTF
DNA: TGTGCCAGCAGCCCCAGGGCTACCCGGGGCACCTTC
V: TRBV11-2
D: .
length: 12
size: .
J: TRBJ1-2